Listed below are T cell receptor beta chains from one sample, sequenced in a study of Tregs in tolerant kidney transplant recipients. Data came from immunoSEQ multiplex PCR; TCRdb stores just in-frame clones and leaves some out. This sample has fewer than 55,000 clones; roughly 87% occur once, and the top ten carry roughly 16%. The material was CD8+ T cells from blood (PBMCs), obtained 12 months after the transplant. These receptors were collected from a human patient who received a combined kidney and bone marrow transplant. Some of these T cells may belong to the graft donor. CDR3s include the opening cysteine and the closing phenylalanine or tryptophan. D genes are given only for firm matches. Where a row states a size, it is once, few, many or the class of an expanded clone; other rows omit it.

-	TRBV27	-	TRBJ2-1	TGTGCCAGCAGCCTATATGGGGGGAGCTCCTACAATGAGCAGTTCTTC	CASSLYGGSSYNEQFF
TRBD2	TRBV19	-	TRBJ2-1	TGTGCCACCTCGACTAGCGGGACATACAATGAGCAGTTCTTC	CATSTSGTYNEQFF
-	TRBV25-1	-	TRBJ2-5	TGTGCCAGCAGTGAATACTCAGGGGTATCAGAGACCCAGTACTTC	CASSEYSGVSETQYF
-	TRBV14	-	TRBJ2-7	TGTGCCAGCAGCGAGGCCAGGGCTAACGAGCAGTACTTC	CASSEARANEQYF
-	TRBV5-6	-	TRBJ1-2	TGTGCCAGCAGCTTGGCCGGAGGGCTCGGCGGCTACACCTTC	CASSLAGGLGGYTF
TRBD1	TRBV5-1	once	TRBJ2-3	TGCGCCAGCAGCCTCGGGACAGGGACAGATACGCAGTATTTT	CASSLGTGTDTQYF
-	TRBV28	-	TRBJ1-1	TGTACGACAGTCGGAGGGACTGAAGCTTTCTTT	CTTVGGTEAFF
TRBD2	TRBV4-3	-	TRBJ2-3	TGCGCCAGCAGCGGCCCGGGACTAGCGGGATGGGAAGATACGCAGTATTTT	CASSGPGLAGWEDTQYF
-	TRBV2	-	TRBJ2-3	TGTGCCAGCAGTGAAATCTTGGATCCGGAGGAGCAGTATTTT	CASSEILDPEEQYF
TRBD2	TRBV9	-	TRBJ2-3	TGTGCCAGCAGCGTGGAGACTAGCGGGGGCACAGATACGCAGTATTTT	CASSVETSGGTDTQYF
TRBD1	TRBV7-6	-	TRBJ1-1	TGTGCCAGCAGCGCCAGGGGGACGAACACTGAAGCTTTCTTT	CASSARGTNTEAFF
-	TRBV7-6	-	TRBJ1-1	TGTGCCAGCAGCTTATGGGCAGGGTCGAACACTGAAGCTTTCTTT	CASSLWAGSNTEAFF
-	TRBV27	-	TRBJ2-3	TGTGCCAGCAGTCCCGGGTTAGAGCCAGATACGCAGTATTTT	CASSPGLEPDTQYF
-	TRBV4-1	-	TRBJ2-7	TGCGCCAGCAGCCAAGATGAGAGAAGCTCCTACGAGCAGTACTTC	CASSQDERSSYEQYF